The 24 T cell receptor beta chains reported below all come from one sample, sequenced in a study of shared clonotypes between healthy human individuals. Using immunoSEQ multiplex PCR, the repertoire was profiled, and TCRdb retains in-frame clones only, with some absent. The table lists around 430,000 clones, 70% to 80% of them singletons, with roughly 13% in the top ten. The specimen was PBMCs. The source of these receptors is a woman in her forties in good health. Some clones in this sample may be carry-over from other donors' samples.

This sequence joins TRBV5-8 and TRBJ1-4; 7 bases agree with TRBD1. CDR1 and CDR2 (germline): SGHTS, YDEGEE. Trimming took 4 bases from V and 3 from J; bases not matched to a gene: 9. The CDR3 totals 16 residues. DNA for the CDR3: TGTGCCAGCAGCACAGGGGCCGTGGGGGCTAATGAAAAACTGTTTTTT. This gives the protein CASSTGAVGANEKLFF. Filled out from reference TRBV5-8 and TRBJ1-4, the complete variable domain reads EAGVTQSPTHLIKTRGQQATLRCSPISGHTSVYWYQQALGLGLQFLLWYDEGEERNRGNFPPRFSGRQFPNYSSELNVNALELEDSALYLCASSTGAVGANEKLFFGSGTQLSVL.

This clone was seen a handful of times. CDR3 residues: CASSPGQIDEAFF. The CDR3 region has the DNA TGTGCCAGCAGCCCAGGACAAATCGATGAAGCTTTCTTT. V gene TRBV6-1 combines with J gene TRBJ1-1, with D maybe TRBD1 (5 bases). The CDR3 runs to 13 residues. V was shortened by 6 bases and J by 7 bases, with 15 bases between the two germline ends. Germline V gene data show CDR1 as MNHNS and CDR2 as SASEGT.

CDR3 in amino acids: CASSLGVGDRVGQPQHF. In DNA form, the CDR3 reads TGTGCCAGCAGCTTAGGAGTGGGCGACAGGGTCGGGCAGCCCCAGCATTTT. The chain uses TRBV7-9 and TRBJ1-5; the match to TRBD1 covers 7 bases. CDR3 size: 17 residues. After removal of 1 base from V and 7 bases from J, the junction contained 13 bases not matched to a gene. CDR1 is SEHNR and CDR2 is FQNEAQ in the germline V gene (reference sequence).

This chain connects TRBV25-1 to TRBJ2-2; TRBD2 is a possible D gene (6 bases). Germline assignment: CDR1 MGHDK and CDR2 SYGVNS. Trimming took 3 bases from V and 8 from J, leaving 16 bases between them. CDR3 size: 15 residues. The CDR3 DNA reads TGTGCCAGCAGTGACCAAGGACTCGGGAGTGGGGAGCTGTTTTTT. This translates into CASSDQGLGSGELFF.

The chain combines TRBV19 with TRBJ2-1; 7 positions match TRBD2. CDR1 and CDR2 from the germline V gene are LNHDA and SQIVND (reference sequence). The V segment lost 4 bases and the J segment 9 bases; nucleotides outside the gene matches: 9. The CDR3 has 14 amino acids. CDR3 bases: TGTGCCAGTAGTACTAAACTAGCGCCGGGTGAGCAGTTCTTC. Encoded protein: CASSTKLAPGEQFF.

This clone was counted once. This sequence joins TRBV6-5 and TRBJ1-2; tentatively, D is TRBD1 (6 bases). Germline CDR1 and CDR2: MNHEY and SVGAGI. The CDR3 runs to 14 residues. For the CDR3, the DNA is TGTGCTACTACCTCCCGGGGGGCGCGCTATGGCTACACCTTC. It yields the protein CATTSRGARYGYTF.

The chain couples TRBV6-1 to TRBJ1-2; no clear D. The germline V gene has CDR1 MNHNS and CDR2 SASEGT. The CDR3 consists of 13 residues. V dropped 1 base and J dropped 4 bases, with 7 bases sitting between them. Here the CDR3 reads CASSEEGTYGYTF. The CDR3 DNA follows: TGTGCCAGCAGTGAAGAGGGCACCTATGGCTACACCTTC.

This clone was seen once. V is TRBV28 and J is TRBJ2-7, with 11 bases aligning to TRBD2. Germline lookup yields CDR1 MDHEN and CDR2 SYDVKM. This CDR3 region has 15 residues. V lost 4 bases and J lost 0; bases outside the gene matches: 2. Here the CDR3 reads CASSSSGGSSYEQYF. DNA of the CDR3: TGTGCCAGCAGTTCTAGCGGGGGGAGCTCCTACGAGCAGTACTTC.

This chain links TRBV28 with TRBJ1-5; D is perhaps TRBD1 (5 bases). This CDR3 region has 12 residues. Trimming cost V 10 bases and J 2 bases, with 9 bases left between them. Germline V gene data show CDR1 as MDHEN and CDR2 as SYDVKM. The CDR3 region has the DNA TGTGCCATCCAGGGTCGCAATCAGCCCCAGCATTTT. Its protein is CAIQGRNQPQHF.

The chain joins TRBV5-1 to TRBJ2-7; 12 bases map to TRBD2. Germline V gene data show CDR1 as SGHRS and CDR2 as YFSETQ. The CDR3 contains 17 residues. V shed 0 bases and J 0 bases; nucleotides not matched to a gene: 4. CDR3 region: CASSLGATSGSSYEQYF. The CDR3 bases are TGCGCCAGCAGCTTGGGTGCGACTAGCGGGAGCTCCTACGAGCAGTACTTC.

The genes are TRBV7-9 and TRBJ1-1; 7 bases match TRBD1. V dropped 5 bases and J dropped 4; count of bases not matched to a gene: 4. CDR1 is SEHNR and CDR2 is FQNEAQ in the germline V gene (reference sequence). This CDR3 region has 13 residues. This chain's CDR3 is CASSTQGGTEAFF. In DNA form, the CDR3 reads TGTGCCAGCAGCACCCAGGGGGGCACTGAAGCTTTCTTT.

As DNA, the CDR3 is TGTGCCTTCGGGACTAGTGGCACAGATACGCAGTATTTT. Its protein product is CAFGTSGTDTQYF. This sequence joins TRBV28 and TRBJ2-3; 8 positions agree with TRBD2. V trimming: 11 bases; J trimming: 1 base; junction bases outside the gene matches: 5. CDR1 and CDR2 from the germline V gene are MDHEN and SYDVKM. The CDR3 has 13 residues. The variable domain in full, with the rest retrieved from reference TRBV28 and TRBJ2-3, is DVKVTQSSRYLVKRTGEKVFLECVQDMDHENMFWYRQDPGLGLRLIYFSYDVKMKEKGDIPEGYSVSREKKERFSLILESASTNQTSMYLCAFGTSGTDTQYFGPGTRLTVL.

This sequence joins TRBV7-9 and TRBJ2-3, with TRBD2 identical over 9 bases. This CDR3 spans 16 amino acids. Germline V gene data show CDR1 as SEHNR and CDR2 as FQNEAQ (reference sequence). V trimming: 2 bases; J trimming: 5 bases; junction bases outside the gene matches: 8. CDR3 amino acids: CASSLPAGGQGDTQYF. CDR3 bases: TGTGCCAGCAGCTTACCAGCGGGAGGCCAGGGAGATACGCAGTATTTT. Based on the CDR3 plus reference TRBV7-9 and TRBJ2-3, the full variable domain is DTGVSQNPRHKITKRGQNVTFRCDPISEHNRLYWYRQTLGQGPEFLTYFQNEAQLEKSRLLSDRFSAERPKGSFSTLEIQRTEQGDSAMYLCASSLPAGGQGDTQYFGPGTRLTVL.

The V call is TRBV30, the J call TRBJ2-7, with TRBD2 identical over 8 bases. Trimming took 2 bases from V and 4 from J; bases not matched to a gene: 7. Germline V gene data show CDR1 as GTSNPN and CDR2 as SVGIG (reference sequence). The CDR3 spans 14 residues. CDR3 nucleotides: TGTGCCTGGAGTAGAGGGAGCGGGAGTTACGAGCAGTACTTC. Its translation: CAWSRGSGSYEQYF.

The genes are TRBV27 and TRBJ2-6, with D possibly TRBD2 on 5 matching bases. This CDR3 contains 15 residues. Germline assignment: CDR1 MNHEY and CDR2 SMNVEV (reference sequence). With 2 bases removed from V and 4 bases from J, the gap between germline ends came to 9 bases. CDR3 region: CASSLPGSGANVLTF. CDR3 nucleotide sequence: TGTGCCAGCAGTTTACCGGGGAGCGGGGCCAACGTCCTGACTTTC.

The chain recombines TRBV27 with TRBJ2-1; 11 bases are shared with TRBD1. In germline, CDR1 is MNHEY, CDR2 SMNVEV (reference sequence). This CDR3 has 17 residues. With V trimmed by 4 bases and J by 5 bases, 10 bases remained unmatched. The CDR3: CASSSFGTGGSDNEQFF. In DNA form, the CDR3 reads TGTGCCAGCAGTTCCTTCGGGACAGGGGGATCGGACAATGAGCAGTTCTTC.

V usage is TRBV28 and J usage is TRBJ2-7; D unresolved. The CDR3 is made up of 13 amino acids. Germline assignment: CDR1 MDHEN and CDR2 SYDVKM. V lost 2 bases and J lost 4, with 9 bases in between. The CDR3 loop is CASSLPSRYEQYF. The CDR3 nucleotides are TGTGCCAGCAGTTTACCCTCCCGGTACGAGCAGTACTTC.

The rearrangement joins TRBV29-1 to TRBJ2-5, with TRBD2 identical over 9 bases. Looked up from germline, CDR1 is SQVTM and CDR2 is ANQGSEA. With 1 base clipped from V and 4 bases from J, the junction kept 4 bases outside the gene matches. This CDR3 is 14 amino acids long. The CDR3 loop is CSVEAREGLETQYF. The CDR3 DNA is TGCAGCGTTGAAGCGCGGGAGGGCCTAGAGACCCAGTACTTC. Full variable domain (missing parts from reference TRBV29-1 and TRBJ2-5): SAVISQKPSRDICQRGTSLTIQCQVDSQVTMMFWYRQQPGQSLTLIATANQGSEATYESGFVIDKFPISRPNLTFSTLTVSNMSPEDSSIYLCSVEAREGLETQYFGPGTRLLVL.

The gene calls are TRBV5-1 and TRBJ1-4, with TRBD1 identical over 8 bases. Looked up from germline, CDR1 is SGHRS and CDR2 is YFSETQ. This CDR3 comprises 16 residues. The trim removed 3 bases at V and 4 bases at J, leaving 8 bases unmatched. The CDR3 sequence is CASSSLPGQVNEKLFF. In nucleotides, the CDR3 is TGCGCCAGCAGCTCGCTTCCGGGACAGGTTAATGAAAAACTGTTTTTT. The full variable domain, rest sourced from reference TRBV5-1 and TRBJ1-4, is KAGVTQTPRYLIKTRGQQVTLSCSPISGHRSVSWYQQTPGQGLQFLFEYFSETQRNKGNFPGRFSGRQFSNSRSEMNVSTLELGDSALYLCASSSLPGQVNEKLFFGSGTQLSVL.

The CDR3 DNA follows: TGTGCCAGCAGCTTAGAGGTAGATACGCAGTATTTT. It translates to CASSLEVDTQYF. J is TRBJ2-3 and V is TRBV7-9; unclear D gene. The CDR3 sequence is 12 residues long. Trimming pared 1 base from V and 5 bases from J, leaving 4 bases between. Per germline, CDR1 SEHNR and CDR2 FQNEAQ (reference sequence).

The genes are TRBV6-1 and TRBJ1-1; 10 bases match TRBD1. This CDR3 has 15 amino acids. The germline V gene encodes CDR1 MNHNS and CDR2 SASEGT. V dropped 4 bases and J dropped 6; count of bases not matched to a gene: 8. CDR3 loop: CASSVDRGSRAEAFF. In DNA form, the CDR3 reads TGTGCCAGCAGTGTGGACAGGGGGAGTCGCGCTGAAGCTTTCTTT.

The rearrangement joins TRBV25-1 to TRBJ2-1, with 8 bases fitting TRBD2. CDR1 is MGHDK, CDR2 SYGVNS, per germline. J was trimmed by 8 bases and V by 4 bases; bases with no gene match: 7. CDR3 length: 14 amino acids. The CDR3 spells CASSASGSRDEQFF. The CDR3 DNA follows: TGTGCCAGCAGTGCGAGCGGGAGTCGGGATGAGCAGTTCTTC.

V gene TRBV21-1 combines with J gene TRBJ2-6; TRBD1 is the table's D call, not checked against the DNA. TRBV21-1 is labeled a pseudogene. The CDR3 has 16 residues. The CDR3 reads CASSGQFCSGANVLTF. The CDR3 bases are TGTGCCAGCAGCGGACAGTTTTGCTCTGGGGCCAACGTCCTGACTTTC.

This clone was seen a single time. This sequence joins TRBV28 and TRBJ1-4; TRBD1 might be the D (6 bases). Trimming pared 6 bases from V and 1 base from J, leaving 9 bases between. This CDR3 contains 14 residues. Germline-derived CDR1 and CDR2 are MDHEN and SYDVKM. CDR3 DNA: TGTGCCAGCAGCGAACAGGGAACTAATGAAAAACTGTTTTTT. As protein: CASSEQGTNEKLFF.